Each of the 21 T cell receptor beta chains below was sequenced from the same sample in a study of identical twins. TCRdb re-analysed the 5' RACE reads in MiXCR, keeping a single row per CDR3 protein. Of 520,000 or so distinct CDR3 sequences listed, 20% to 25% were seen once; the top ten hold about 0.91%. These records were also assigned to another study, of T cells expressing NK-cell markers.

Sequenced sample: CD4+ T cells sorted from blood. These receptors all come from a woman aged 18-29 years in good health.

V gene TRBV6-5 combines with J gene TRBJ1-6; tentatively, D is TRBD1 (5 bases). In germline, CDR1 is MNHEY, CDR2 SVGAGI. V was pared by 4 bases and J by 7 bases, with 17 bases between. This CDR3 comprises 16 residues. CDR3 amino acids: CASSWGDARWNSPLHF. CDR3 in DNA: TGTGCCAGCAGTTGGGGCGACGCGAGGTGGAATTCACCCCTCCACTTT.

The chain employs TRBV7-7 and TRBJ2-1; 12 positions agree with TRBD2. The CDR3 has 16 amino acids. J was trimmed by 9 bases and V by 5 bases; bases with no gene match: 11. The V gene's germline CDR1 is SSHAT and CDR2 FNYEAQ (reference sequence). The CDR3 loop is CASSPLGLAGSGEQFF. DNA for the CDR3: TGTGCCAGCAGCCCCCTGGGACTAGCGGGCAGCGGTGAGCAGTTCTTC.

CDR3 protein: CASRGGGRDYGYTF. The CDR3 DNA follows: TGTGCCAGCAGGGGAGGGGGTAGGGACTATGGCTACACCTTC. The V gene is TRBV6-1, the J gene TRBJ1-2; tentatively, D is TRBD1 (6 bases). The V and J ends lost 6 bases and 3 bases respectively, with 14 bases between them. Germline V gene sequence: CDR1 MNHNS, CDR2 SASEGT. The CDR3 extends over 14 amino acids.

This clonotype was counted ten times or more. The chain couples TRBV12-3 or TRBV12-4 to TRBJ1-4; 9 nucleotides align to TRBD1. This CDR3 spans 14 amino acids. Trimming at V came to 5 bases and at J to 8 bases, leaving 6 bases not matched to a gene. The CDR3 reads CASSLQGAREKLFF. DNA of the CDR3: TGTGCCAGCAGTCTACAGGGGGCGAGGGAAAAACTGTTTTTT.

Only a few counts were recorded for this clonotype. As DNA, the CDR3 is TGCAGTGCCCCGGGCGGGACAGGGGAGTACGAGCAGTACTTC. Its translation: CSAPGGTGEYEQYF. This chain uses TRBV20-1 with TRBJ2-7; 10 bases are a match to TRBD1. This CDR3 spans 14 amino acids. V shed 6 bases and J 4 bases; nucleotides not matched to a gene: 9. Looked up from germline, CDR1 is DFQATT and CDR2 is SNEGSKA (reference sequence).

This CDR3 reads CSASYFSGNTIYF. The CDR3 DNA reads TGCAGTGCTAGCTACTTTTCTGGAAACACCATATATTTT. The chain carries TRBV20-1 and TRBJ1-3; D gene unclear. CDR1 and CDR2 (germline): DFQATT, SNEGSKA (reference sequence). V was clipped by 3 bases and J by 1 base, with 7 bases between them. This CDR3 has 13 residues.

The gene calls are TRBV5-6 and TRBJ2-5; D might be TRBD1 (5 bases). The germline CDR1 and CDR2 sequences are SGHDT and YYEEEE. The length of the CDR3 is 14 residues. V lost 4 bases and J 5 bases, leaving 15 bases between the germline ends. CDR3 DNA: TGTGCCAGCAGCAATTTAGGGGCCGGGGAGACCCAGTACTTC. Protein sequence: CASSNLGAGETQYF.

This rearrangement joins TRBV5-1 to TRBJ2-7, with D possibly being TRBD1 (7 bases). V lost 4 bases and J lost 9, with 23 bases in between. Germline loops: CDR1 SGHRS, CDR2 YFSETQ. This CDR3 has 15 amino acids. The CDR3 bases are TGCGCCAGCAGCCAGGGTCAGGGGGACTTACGAGGGCAGTACTTC. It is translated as CASSQGQGDLRGQYF.

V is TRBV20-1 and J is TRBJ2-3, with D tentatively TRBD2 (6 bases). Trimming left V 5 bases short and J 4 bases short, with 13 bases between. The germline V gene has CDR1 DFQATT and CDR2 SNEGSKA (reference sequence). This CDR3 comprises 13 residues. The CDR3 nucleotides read TGCAGTGCTTCTTTAGCGGTGGCAGATACGCAGTATTTT. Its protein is CSASLAVADTQYF.

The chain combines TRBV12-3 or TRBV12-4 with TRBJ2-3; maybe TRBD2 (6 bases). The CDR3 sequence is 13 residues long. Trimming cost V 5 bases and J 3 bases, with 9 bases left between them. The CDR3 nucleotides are TGTGCCAGCAGTGGTGCGGGGACAGATACGCAGTATTTT. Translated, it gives CASSGAGTDTQYF.

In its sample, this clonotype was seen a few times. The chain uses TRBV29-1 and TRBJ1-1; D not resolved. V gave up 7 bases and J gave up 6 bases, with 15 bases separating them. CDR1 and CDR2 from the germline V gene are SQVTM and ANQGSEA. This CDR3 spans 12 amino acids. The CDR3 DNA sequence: TGCAGCGCCCTTGACCCACTACCTGAAGCTTTCTTT. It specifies CSALDPLPEAFF.

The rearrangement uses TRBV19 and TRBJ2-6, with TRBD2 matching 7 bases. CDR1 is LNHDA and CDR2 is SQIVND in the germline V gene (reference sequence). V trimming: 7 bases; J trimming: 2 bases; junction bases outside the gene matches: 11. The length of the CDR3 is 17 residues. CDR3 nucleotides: TGTGCCAGTATGGGGAGGGGAGGAACTACTGGGGCCAACGTCCTGACTTTC. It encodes CASMGRGGTTGANVLTF. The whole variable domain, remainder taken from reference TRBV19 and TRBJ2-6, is DGGITQSPKYLFRKEGQNVTLSCEQNLNHDAMYWYRQDPGQGLRLIYYSQIVNDFQKGDIAEGYSVSREKKESFPLTVTSAQKNPTAFYLCASMGRGGTTGANVLTFGAGSRLTVL.

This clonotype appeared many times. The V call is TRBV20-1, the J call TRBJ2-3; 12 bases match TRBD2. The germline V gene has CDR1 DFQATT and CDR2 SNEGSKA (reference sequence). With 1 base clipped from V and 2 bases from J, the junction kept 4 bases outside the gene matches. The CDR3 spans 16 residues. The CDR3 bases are TGCAGTGCTAGAGGACTAGCGGGGGAAAACACAGATACGCAGTATTTT. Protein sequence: CSARGLAGENTDTQYF.

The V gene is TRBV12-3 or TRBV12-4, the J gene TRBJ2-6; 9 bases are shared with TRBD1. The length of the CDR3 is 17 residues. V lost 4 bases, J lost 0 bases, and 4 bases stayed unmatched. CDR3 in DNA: TGTGCCAGCAGTTCAAGGACAGGGGCCTCTGGGGCCAACGTCCTGACTTTC. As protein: CASSSRTGASGANVLTF.

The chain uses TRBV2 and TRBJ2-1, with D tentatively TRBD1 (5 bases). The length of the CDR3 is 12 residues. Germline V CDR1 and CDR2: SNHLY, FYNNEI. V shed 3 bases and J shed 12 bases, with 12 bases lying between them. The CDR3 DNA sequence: TGTGCCAGCAGTGAGGGGCTAAGAGGGCAGTTCTTC. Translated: CASSEGLRGQFF. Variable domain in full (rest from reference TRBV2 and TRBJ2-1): EPEVTQTPSHQVTQMGQEVILRCVPISNHLYFYWYRQILGQKVEFLVSFYNNEISEKSEIFDDQFSVERPDGSNFTLKIRSTKLEDSAMYFCASSEGLRGQFFGPGTRLTVL.

CDR3 sequence reads: CASSLGWTSGGRNNEQFF. CDR3 DNA sequence: TGCGCCAGCAGCTTGGGTTGGACTAGCGGGGGAAGAAACAATGAGCAGTTCTTC. This chain uses TRBV5-1 with TRBJ2-1; TRBD2 matches 13 bases. The CDR3 has 18 residues. V dropped 0 bases and J dropped 5; count of bases not matched to a gene: 8. CDR1 is SGHRS and CDR2 is YFSETQ in the germline V gene. Full variable domain (remainder filled in from reference TRBV5-1 and TRBJ2-1): KAGVTQTPRYLIKTRGQQVTLSCSPISGHRSVSWYQQTPGQGLQFLFEYFSETQRNKGNFPGRFSGRQFSNSRSEMNVSTLELGDSALYLCASSLGWTSGGRNNEQFFGPGTRLTVL.

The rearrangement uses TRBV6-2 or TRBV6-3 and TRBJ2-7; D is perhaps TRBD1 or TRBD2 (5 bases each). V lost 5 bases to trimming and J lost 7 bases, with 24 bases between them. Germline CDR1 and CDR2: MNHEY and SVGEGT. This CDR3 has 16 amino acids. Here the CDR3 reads CASSTLIRDLGKEQYF. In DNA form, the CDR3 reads TGTGCCAGCAGTACCCTGATCCGGGACCTGGGTAAGGAGCAGTACTTC.

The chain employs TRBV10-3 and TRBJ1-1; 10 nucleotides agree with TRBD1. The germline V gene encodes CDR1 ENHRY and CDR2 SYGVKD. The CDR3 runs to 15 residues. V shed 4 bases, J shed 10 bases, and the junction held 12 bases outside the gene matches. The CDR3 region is CAISAGQGTPSRAFF. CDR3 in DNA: TGTGCCATCAGTGCGGGACAGGGGACCCCTTCCCGAGCTTTCTTT.

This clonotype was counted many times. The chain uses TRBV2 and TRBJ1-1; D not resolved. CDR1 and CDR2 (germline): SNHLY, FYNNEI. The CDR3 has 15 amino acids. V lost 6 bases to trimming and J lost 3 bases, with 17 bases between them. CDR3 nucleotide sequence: TGTGCCAGCAGCCCTCCTGGCTTCTATTACACTGAAGCTTTCTTT. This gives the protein CASSPPGFYYTEAFF.

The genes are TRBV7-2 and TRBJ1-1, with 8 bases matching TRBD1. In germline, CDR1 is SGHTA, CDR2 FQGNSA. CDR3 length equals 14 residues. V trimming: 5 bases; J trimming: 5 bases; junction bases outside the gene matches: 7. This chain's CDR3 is CASSPTGAGTEAFF. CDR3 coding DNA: TGTGCCAGCAGCCCGACAGGGGCGGGGACTGAAGCTTTCTTT. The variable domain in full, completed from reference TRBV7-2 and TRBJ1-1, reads GAGVSQSPSNKVTEKGKDVELRCDPISGHTALYWYRQSLGQGLEFLIYFQGNSAPDKSGLPSDRFSAERTGGSVSTLTIQRTQQEDSAVYLCASSPTGAGTEAFFGQGTRLTVV.

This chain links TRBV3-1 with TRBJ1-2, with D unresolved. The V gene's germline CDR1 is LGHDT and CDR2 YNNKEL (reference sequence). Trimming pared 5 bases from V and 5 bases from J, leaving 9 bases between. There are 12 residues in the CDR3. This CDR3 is CASSLGAYGYTF. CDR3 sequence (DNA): TGTGCCAGCAGCTTGGGCGCGTATGGCTACACCTTC.